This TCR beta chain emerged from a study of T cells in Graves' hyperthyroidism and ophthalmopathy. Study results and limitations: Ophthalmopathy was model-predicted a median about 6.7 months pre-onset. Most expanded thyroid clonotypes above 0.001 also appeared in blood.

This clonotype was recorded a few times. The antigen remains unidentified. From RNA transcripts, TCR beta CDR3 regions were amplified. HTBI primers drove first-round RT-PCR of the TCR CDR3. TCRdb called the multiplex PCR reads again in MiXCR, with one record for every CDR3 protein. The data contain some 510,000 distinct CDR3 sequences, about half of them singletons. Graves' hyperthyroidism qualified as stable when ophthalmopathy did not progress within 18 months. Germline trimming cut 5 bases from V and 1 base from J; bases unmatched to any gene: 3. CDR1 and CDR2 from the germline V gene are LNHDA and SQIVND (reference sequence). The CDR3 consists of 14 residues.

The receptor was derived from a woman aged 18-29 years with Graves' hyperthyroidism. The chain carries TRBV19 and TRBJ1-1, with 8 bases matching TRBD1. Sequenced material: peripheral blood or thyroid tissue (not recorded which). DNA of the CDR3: TGTGCCAGTAGTTGGGGACAGGCGAACACTGAAGCTTTCTTT. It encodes CASSWGQANTEAFF.